Presented here are 32 T cell receptor beta chains from one specimen sequenced in a study of cytomegalovirus exposure and HLA in healthy donors (dated by TCRdb to about 2017). The library was prepared using the immunoSEQ multiplex PCR assay. For the multiplex PCR, a mixture combining 60 forward primers for TCR Vbeta segments and 13 reverse primers for TCR Jbeta segments was used. Imported from immuneACCESS, the table was reduced by TCRdb to in-frame sequences with V and J called. These copies leave out some clones; in studies compared against another copy, an unresolved V gene accounts for under half, and the cause of the remainder is not known. This sample lists 85,000 to 120,000 clones; roughly 71% were detected once. Together, the top ten hold 2.5% to 3.5% of the sample. Sequencing was done on a sample of PBMCs. Receptor source: a male donor in good health and CMV-seropositive.

This clone was recorded once. V and J are TRBV2 and TRBJ1-5; D perhaps matches TRBD1 (6 bases). The germline V gene has CDR1 SNHLY and CDR2 FYNNEI. Trimming shortened V by 1 base and J by 0 bases, and 7 bases separated the two germline ends. The CDR3 totals 15 residues. DNA for the CDR3: TGTGCCAGCAGTGAAGAGACAGGTAGCAATCAGCCCCAGCATTTT. Protein: CASSEETGSNQPQHF.

The chain combines TRBV18 with TRBJ1-2, with a tentative D call TRBD1 (5 bases). The V and J ends lost 0 bases and 6 bases respectively, with 11 bases between them. The CDR3 totals 14 residues. Germline V gives CDR1 KGHSH, CDR2 LQKENI. CDR3 residues: CASSPPGSGNGYTF. For the CDR3, the DNA is TGTGCCAGCTCACCACCGGGTTCAGGGAATGGCTACACCTTC.

This clone was recorded only once. The chain has TRBV6-5 and TRBJ1-1; 8 nucleotides line up with TRBD1. Trimming at V came to 5 bases and at J to 5 bases, leaving 10 bases not matched to a gene. The CDR3 is 15 amino acids. CDR1 and CDR2 from the germline V gene are MNHEY and SVGAGI. The DNA for the CDR3 is TGTGCCAGCAGTCAATGGACAGGGCTTGGGACTGAAGCTTTCTTT. Translation gives CASSQWTGLGTEAFF.

Notes on this clone: Compared with germline, one end of the junction differs, possibly owing to a read error. V and J are TRBV19 and TRBJ1-2, with D tentatively TRBD1 (5 bases). The germline V gene has CDR1 LNHDA and CDR2 SQIVND (reference sequence). This CDR3 is 11 amino acids long. For the CDR3, the DNA is TGTGCCAGTAATACAGGACGTGGCTCCACCTTC. Protein: CASNTGRGSTF.

The gene calls are TRBV15 and TRBJ2-6; 8 positions match TRBD2. V gave up 3 bases and J gave up 4 bases; unmatched junction bases: 5. This CDR3 is built from 16 residues. Germline V CDR1 and CDR2: LNHNV, YYDKDF (reference sequence). The CDR3 DNA reads TGTGCCACCAGCAGGCGGGAGGCTCCGGGGGCCAACGTCCTGACTTTC. Encoded protein: CATSRREAPGANVLTF.

The rearrangement joins TRBV7-9 to TRBJ2-5, with 9 bases that match TRBD2. The CDR3 length is 16 residues. The germline gives CDR1 SEHNR, CDR2 FQNEAQ (reference sequence). V lost 1 base to trimming and J lost 1 base; unmatched junction nucleotides: 4. The CDR3: CASSLVGSGSQETQYF. The CDR3, as DNA: TGTGCCAGCAGCTTAGTCGGTAGCGGGAGCCAAGAGACCCAGTACTTC. The full variable domain, with the rest looked up from reference TRBV7-9 and TRBJ2-5, is DTGVSQNPRHKITKRGQNVTFRCDPISEHNRLYWYRQTLGQGPEFLTYFQNEAQLEKSRLLSDRFSAERPKGSFSTLEIQRTEQGDSAMYLCASSLVGSGSQETQYFGPGTRLLVL.

The rearrangement joins TRBV28 to TRBJ2-1; 9 bases map to TRBD2. The length of the CDR3 is 15 residues. The V gene's germline CDR1 is MDHEN and CDR2 SYDVKM. Unmatched junction bases numbered 11, after V lost 7 bases and J lost 7 bases. The CDR3 DNA is TGTGCCAGCACCACCTTCGGGCGGGAGGGAAATGAGCAGTTCTTC. Its translation: CASTTFGREGNEQFF.

In its sample, this clone was seen a few times. The V call is TRBV4-1, the J call TRBJ2-1, with TRBD2 matching over 8 bases. The V segment lost 4 bases and the J segment 4 bases; nucleotides outside the gene matches: 9. The CDR3 totals 16 residues. From germline, CDR1 is MGHRA and CDR2 YSYEKL. CDR3 bases: TGCGCCAGCAGCCCTCGGACTAGCACGGGGTACAATGAGCAGTTCTTC. This codes for CASSPRTSTGYNEQFF.

V is TRBV29-1 and J is TRBJ1-2; 10 nucleotides agree with TRBD1. V dropped 4 bases and J dropped 2; count of bases not matched to a gene: 7. CDR1 is SQVTM, CDR2 ANQGSEA, per germline. The CDR3 spans 15 residues. This chain's CDR3 is CSVVGGGQGNYGYTF. The DNA of the CDR3 is TGCAGCGTTGTTGGAGGGGGACAGGGGAACTATGGCTACACCTTC.

The CDR3 reads CASRAGQGLNSPLHF. The CDR3 DNA follows: TGTGCCAGTAGAGCAGGGCAGGGCCTTAATTCACCCCTCCACTTT. The J gene is TRBJ1-6, the V gene TRBV19; tentatively, D is TRBD1 (5 bases). The germline V gene has CDR1 LNHDA and CDR2 SQIVND (reference sequence). V shed 6 bases and J shed 6 bases, with 15 bases lying between them. The CDR3 is 15 residues long.

The chain recombines TRBV28 with TRBJ2-7, with a tentative D call TRBD1 (5 bases). The CDR3 totals 15 residues. V dropped 6 bases and J dropped 0 bases, with 15 bases sitting between them. Per the germline V gene, CDR1 is MDHEN and CDR2 is SYDVKM. This chain's CDR3 is CASRALLDSSYEQYF. In nucleotides, the CDR3 is TGTGCCAGCAGGGCGCTTCTTGACAGCTCCTACGAGCAGTACTTC.

This clone was observed once. The V gene is TRBV5-1, the J gene TRBJ2-5; the match to TRBD1 covers 7 bases. The junction had 10 bases not matched to a gene; V was cut back by 3 bases and J by 5 bases. Germline V lookup: CDR1 SGHRS, CDR2 YFSETQ. CDR3 length equals 15 residues. The CDR3 reads CASSSNQGGGETQYF. CDR3 nucleotides: TGCGCCAGCAGCTCAAATCAAGGGGGCGGGGAGACCCAGTACTTC. Drawing the rest from reference TRBV5-1 and TRBJ2-5, the complete variable domain is KAGVTQTPRYLIKTRGQQVTLSCSPISGHRSVSWYQQTPGQGLQFLFEYFSETQRNKGNFPGRFSGRQFSNSRSEMNVSTLELGDSALYLCASSSNQGGGETQYFGPGTRLLVL.

The table lists this clone with a count of one. The genes are TRBV14 and TRBJ2-7, with D tentatively TRBD2 (5 bases). The CDR3 runs 15 residues. CDR1 and CDR2 (germline): SGHDN, FVKESK. Trimming pared 2 bases from V and 0 bases from J, leaving 11 bases between. In DNA form, the CDR3 reads TGTGCCAGCAGCCAAATTCGGGGAAGCTCCTACGAGCAGTACTTC. Translating gives CASSQIRGSSYEQYF.

This clone was detected only once. CDR3 in amino acids: CASSTGGETQYF. CDR3 nucleotide sequence: TGTGCCAGCAGTACAGGGGGCGAGACCCAGTACTTC. The rearrangement uses TRBV2 and TRBJ2-5; 9 bases agree with TRBD1. With V trimmed by 5 bases and J by 5 bases, 0 bases remained unmatched. This CDR3 has 12 residues. Germline CDR1 reads SNHLY; CDR2 reads FYNNEI.

About this clone itself: At the DNA level, this CDR3 is encoded by other sequences in the same sample as well. The chain uses TRBV9 and TRBJ2-3, with D uncertain. Germline CDR1 SGDLS, CDR2 YYNGEE. This CDR3 comprises 14 residues. Trimming took off 0 bases at V and 1 base at J, with 6 bases between the two ends. The CDR3 DNA is TGTGCCAGCAGCGTAGTTCCGGGCACAGATACGCAGTATTTT. Its protein product is CASSVVPGTDTQYF.

The CDR3 DNA follows: TGTGCCACCAGCAGAGATGGGCAGGGAAATGAAAAACTGTTTTTT. Residues: CATSRDGQGNEKLFF. The chain combines TRBV15 with TRBJ1-4; a possible D gene is TRBD1 (5 bases). CDR3 length: 15 amino acids. Deletions cut 0 bases from V and 5 bases from J, with 10 bases between. Germline values: CDR1 LNHNV, CDR2 YYDKDF (reference sequence).

The rearrangement joins TRBV28 to TRBJ1-2; D ambiguous. Germline values: CDR1 MDHEN, CDR2 SYDVKM. This CDR3 has 12 residues. Trimming pared 2 bases from V and 8 bases from J, leaving 9 bases between. The CDR3 region has the DNA TGTGCCAGCAGTTTACGGCAGCGGGGCTACACCTTC. Protein: CASSLRQRGYTF.

The chain uses TRBV7-2 and TRBJ1-1; TRBD1 agrees at 8 bases. CDR3 length equals 14 residues. Looked up from germline, CDR1 is SGHTA and CDR2 is FQGNSA. Losses at the gene ends were 5 bases for V and 5 bases for J; bases not matched to a gene: 7. The CDR3 coding sequence is TGTGCCAGCAGCGTATCACAGGGGGTGACTGAAGCTTTCTTT. This sequence encodes CASSVSQGVTEAFF.

V and J are TRBV5-1 and TRBJ2-2, with TRBD2 matching 10 bases. Germline V gene lookup returns CDR1 SGHRS and CDR2 YFSETQ. The J segment lost 2 bases and the V segment lost 0 bases, leaving 10 bases of the junction unmatched. The CDR3 is 19 amino acids. The CDR3 DNA sequence: TGCGCCAGCAGCTTGGTGTTGGGACTAGCGCAAACTAACACCGGGGAGCTGTTTTTT. Protein sequence: CASSLVLGLAQTNTGELFF.

The chain recombines TRBV30 with TRBJ2-3; the D gene is possibly TRBD2 (6 bases). Trimming cost V 0 bases and J 6 bases, with 13 bases left between them. The V gene's germline CDR1 is GTSNPN and CDR2 SVGIG (reference sequence). This CDR3 comprises 14 residues. This CDR3 is CAWSVRRAGDTQYF. The CDR3 nucleotides read TGTGCCTGGAGTGTAAGGAGGGCCGGGGATACGCAGTATTTT.

The chain is built from TRBV4-3 and TRBJ1-2; D gene ambiguous. Germline V gives CDR1 LGHNA, CDR2 YSLEER. The CDR3 runs 13 residues. Trimming stripped 2 bases from V and 2 bases from J, with 6 bases between. The CDR3 region has the DNA TGCGCCAGCAGCCAATGGCTGAACTATGGCTACACCTTC. Translating it yields CASSQWLNYGYTF.

The chain links TRBV7-2 to TRBJ1-5, with D possibly TRBD1 on 5 matching bases. Per germline, CDR1 SGHTA and CDR2 FQGNSA. The CDR3 has 14 amino acids. The ends were cut back, 6 bases at V and 2 bases at J, with 11 bases in the middle. The CDR3 bases are TGTGCCAGCAGTCAGGGTGGGGGCAATCAGCCCCAGCATTTT. Amino acid sequence: CASSQGGGNQPQHF.

The J gene is TRBJ2-7, the V gene TRBV6-6, with 12 bases matching TRBD1. This CDR3 region has 16 residues. J lost 3 bases, V lost 6 bases, and 9 bases had no gene match. Germline V gene lookup returns CDR1 MNHNY and CDR2 SVGAGI (reference sequence). The CDR3 loop reads CASRPMGQGAIYEQYF. The CDR3 bases are TGTGCCAGCAGACCCATGGGACAGGGGGCAATCTACGAGCAGTACTTC.

In this sample, this clone turned up a few times. V and J are TRBV5-6 and TRBJ1-4; TRBD1 is a possible D gene (5 bases). This CDR3 is built from 14 residues. Between the trimmed V and J ends, which lost 0 bases and 3 bases, there was a span of 6 bases. From germline, CDR1 is SGHDT and CDR2 YYEEEE. The CDR3 DNA reads as TGTGCCAGCAGCTTGGCCAGGGCTAATGAAAAACTGTTTTTT. Translated, it gives CASSLARANEKLFF.

The chain joins TRBV13 to TRBJ2-1; TRBD2 matches at 13 bases. Germline V lookup: CDR1 PRHDT, CDR2 FYEKMQ (reference sequence). The CDR3 runs to 19 residues. V gave up 5 bases and J gave up 1 base; unmatched junction bases: 11. CDR3 in DNA: TGTGCCAGCAGCCGTAGACTAGCGGGGGGCCGATTATCCTACAATGAGCAGTTCTTC. Protein sequence: CASSRRLAGGRLSYNEQFF.

The rearrangement links TRBV7-6 to TRBJ2-1, with D possibly being TRBD1 (5 bases). The germline gives CDR1 SGHVS, CDR2 FNYEAQ. The CDR3 contains 13 residues. Trimming took 5 bases from V and 9 from J, leaving 14 bases between them. This chain's CDR3 is CASSTQGVGEQFF. In DNA form, the CDR3 reads TGTGCCAGCAGCACTCAGGGTGTGGGTGAGCAGTTCTTC.

The J gene is TRBJ1-1, the V gene TRBV5-1, with D possibly being TRBD1 (5 bases). The CDR3 is 17 residues long. V was clipped by 0 bases and J by 0 bases, with 15 bases between them. The V gene's germline CDR1 is SGHRS and CDR2 YFSETQ. The CDR3 bases are TGCGCCAGCAGCTTGGCCAATGTCCAGGGAATGAACACTGAAGCTTTCTTT. Its protein product is CASSLANVQGMNTEAFF.

The chain employs TRBV7-2 and TRBJ2-5; 7 nucleotides match TRBD2. The germline CDR1 and CDR2 sequences are SGHTA and FQGNSA. CDR3 length: 15 residues. Losses at the gene ends were 5 bases for V and 1 base for J; bases not matched to a gene: 7. The DNA of the CDR3 is TGTGCCAGCAGCCCGGGGGGTCGGTCCCAAGAGACCCAGTACTTC. Its translation: CASSPGGRSQETQYF.

This clone turned up a few times. The chain uses TRBV10-2 and TRBJ2-7; D gene uncertain. CDR3 size: 13 residues. Germline loops: CDR1 WSHSY, CDR2 SAAADI. The V end lost 3 bases, the J end lost 0 bases, and 6 bases lay between the germline ends. CDR3: CASSDGASYEQYF. For the CDR3, the DNA is TGCGCCAGCAGTGACGGAGCCTCCTACGAGCAGTACTTC.

The chain couples TRBV4-1 to TRBJ1-5; tentative D call: TRBD1 (5 bases). V was shortened by 2 bases and J by 3 bases, with 14 bases between the two germline ends. This CDR3 contains 16 residues. The V gene's germline CDR1 is MGHRA and CDR2 YSYEKL. CDR3 nucleotide sequence: TGCGCCAGCAGCCAAAGCGGGTTGGGGACCAATCAGCCCCAGCATTTT. This gives the protein CASSQSGLGTNQPQHF.

The rearrangement links TRBV7-3 to TRBJ2-3; TRBD2 matches at 12 bases. Germline V gives CDR1 SGHTA, CDR2 FQGTGA. The CDR3 is made up of 21 amino acids. Unmatched junction bases numbered 19, after V lost 6 bases and J lost 0 bases. The CDR3 is CASSLFHLGLAGSSSTDTQYF. The CDR3, as DNA: TGTGCCAGCAGTCTTTTTCACCTTGGACTAGCGGGGAGTTCTAGCACAGATACGCAGTATTTT. The full variable domain, in which reference TRBV7-3 and TRBJ2-3 provide the parts outside the CDR3, is GAGVSQTPSNKVTEKGKYVELRCDPISGHTALYWYRQSLGQGPEFLIYFQGTGAADDSGLPNDRFFAVRPEGSVSTLKIQRTERGDSAVYLCASSLFHLGLAGSSSTDTQYFGPGTRLTVL.

This clone showed up just a few times. The V call is TRBV7-9, the J call TRBJ2-7; D remains unclear. With 4 bases removed from V and 5 bases from J, the gap between germline ends came to 12 bases. This CDR3 contains 13 residues. Germline CDR1 reads SEHNR; CDR2 reads FQNEAQ (reference sequence). The CDR3 loop reads CASSYSSIDEQYF. The CDR3 nucleotides are TGTGCCAGCAGCTATAGCTCGATCGACGAGCAGTACTTC.